Listed here are 9 T cell receptor beta chains from one sample, sequenced in a study of shared clonotypes between healthy human individuals. Only CD45RO-negative cells positively selected for CCR7 counted as naive CD8 cells, so terminally differentiated effector memory CD45RA+ cells were excluded. Produced via immunoSEQ multiplex PCR; TCRdb's table is partial and in-frame only. The data hold roughly 650,000 clones, with approximately 96% observed a single time. Material: naive CD8+ T cells sorted from blood. All receptors derive from a woman in her twenties or thirties in good health.

The chain links TRBV4-1 to TRBJ1-6, with TRBD1 matching over 7 bases. This CDR3 region has 15 residues. V was clipped by 6 bases and J by 7 bases; unmatched bases: 9. Germline V lookup: CDR1 MGHRA, CDR2 YSYEKL. In DNA, the CDR3 is TGCGCCAGCAGTCATAAGGAGGGACAGAATTCACCCCTCCACTTT. Translated, it gives CASSHKEGQNSPLHF.

This chain connects TRBV4-1 to TRBJ1-1; TRBD1 agrees at 7 bases. From germline, CDR1 is MGHRA and CDR2 YSYEKL. The ends lost 0 bases at V and 6 bases at J; junction bases unmatched: 13. The CDR3 spans 17 residues. The CDR3 reads CASSQDSLWFGTAEAFF. The CDR3 DNA follows: TGCGCCAGCAGCCAAGATAGTCTGTGGTTTGGGACAGCTGAAGCTTTCTTT.

This chain connects TRBV2 to TRBJ2-1; D is unclear. V dropped 7 bases and J dropped 7 bases, with 14 bases sitting between them. The CDR3 covers 13 residues. Germline CDR1 is SNHLY and CDR2 is FYNNEI. The CDR3 reads CASMIDSFNEQFF. CDR3 sequence (DNA): TGTGCCAGCATGATCGACTCGTTTAATGAGCAGTTCTTC.

Turning to this clone: Other DNA sequences of this sample code for an identical CDR3. The chain carries TRBV28 and TRBJ2-7, with TRBD1 matching 8 bases. V gave up 6 bases and J gave up 2 bases; unmatched junction bases: 9. From germline, CDR1 is MDHEN and CDR2 SYDVKM. This CDR3 has 15 amino acids. The CDR3: CASSPGQGLTYEQYF. The CDR3 DNA follows: TGTGCCAGCAGCCCAGGACAGGGTTTAACCTACGAGCAGTACTTC.

The chain links TRBV19 to TRBJ2-7, with 8 bases aligning to TRBD2. CDR1 is LNHDA, CDR2 SQIVND, per germline (reference sequence). The CDR3 loop spans 15 amino acids. V trimming: 1 base; J trimming: 2 bases; junction bases outside the gene matches: 4. Here the CDR3 DNA reads TGTGCCAGTAGTATAGGTCGGGAGGGCCCCTACGAGCAGTACTTC. It codes for CASSIGREGPYEQYF.

The CDR3 is CASSLSTSGRNEQYF. The CDR3 bases are TGTGCCAGCAGTTTATCGACTTCCGGGAGGAACGAGCAGTACTTC. The chain recombines TRBV27 with TRBJ2-7; 7 nucleotides align to TRBD2. The CDR3 totals 15 residues. J gave up 5 bases and V 0 bases, and 7 bases lay outside the gene matches. Germline-derived CDR1 and CDR2 are MNHEY and SMNVEV (reference sequence).

V gene TRBV11-2 combines with J gene TRBJ2-1; 7 bases line up with TRBD2. CDR1 and CDR2 from the germline V gene are SGHAT and FQNNGV. Trimming at V came to 8 bases and at J to 3 bases, leaving 13 bases not matched to a gene. This CDR3 has 16 residues. CDR3 sequence (DNA): TGTGCCAGCGGGCTAAGTACTAGCGCTTTCTACAATGAGCAGTTCTTC. This gives the protein CASGLSTSAFYNEQFF. The entire variable domain, with the rest obtained from reference TRBV11-2 and TRBJ2-1, is as follows: EAGVAQSPRYKIIEKRQSVAFWCNPISGHATLYWYQQILGQGPKLLIQFQNNGVVDDSQLPKDRFSAERLKGVDSTLKIQPAKLEDSAVYLCASGLSTSAFYNEQFFGPGTRLTVL.

The chain is built from TRBV5-1 and TRBJ2-2; D unresolved. Per the germline V gene, CDR1 is SGHRS and CDR2 is YFSETQ. The ends were cut back, 4 bases at V and 0 bases at J, with 7 bases in the middle. The length of the CDR3 is 14 residues. The CDR3 reads CASSQVPNTGELFF. CDR3 sequence (DNA): TGCGCCAGCAGCCAAGTCCCGAACACCGGGGAGCTGTTTTTT.

V gene TRBV27 combines with J gene TRBJ2-1; D gene ambiguous. Germline-derived CDR1 and CDR2 are MNHEY and SMNVEV (reference sequence). This CDR3 has 15 residues. With 3 bases removed from V and 5 bases from J, the gap between germline ends came to 14 bases. Written as DNA, the CDR3 is TGTGCCAGCAGTTTTGTCTTCCGGAGTAACAATGAGCAGTTCTTC. This codes for CASSFVFRSNNEQFF.